The present T cell receptor (beta chain) was sequenced within a study of blood T cell repertoires in COVID-19. The germline gives CDR1 MNHEY, CDR2 SVGAGI. Trimming left V 6 bases short and J 4 bases short, with 15 bases between. CDR3 length: 14 residues. Data came from immunoSEQ multiplex PCR; TCRdb stores just in-frame clones and leaves some out. Here the sample spans 300,000 or so clones, approximately 90% being singletons. The V and J genes are TRBV6-5 and TRBJ1-1, with D possibly being TRBD1 (5 bases). The clonotype was recovered from a woman in her 40s with acute or convalescent COVID-19. Sequenced sample: peripheral blood. The CDR3: CASSFQGRVTEAFF. The DNA for the CDR3 is TGTGCCAGCAGCTTCCAGGGTAGGGTCACTGAAGCTTTCTTT.